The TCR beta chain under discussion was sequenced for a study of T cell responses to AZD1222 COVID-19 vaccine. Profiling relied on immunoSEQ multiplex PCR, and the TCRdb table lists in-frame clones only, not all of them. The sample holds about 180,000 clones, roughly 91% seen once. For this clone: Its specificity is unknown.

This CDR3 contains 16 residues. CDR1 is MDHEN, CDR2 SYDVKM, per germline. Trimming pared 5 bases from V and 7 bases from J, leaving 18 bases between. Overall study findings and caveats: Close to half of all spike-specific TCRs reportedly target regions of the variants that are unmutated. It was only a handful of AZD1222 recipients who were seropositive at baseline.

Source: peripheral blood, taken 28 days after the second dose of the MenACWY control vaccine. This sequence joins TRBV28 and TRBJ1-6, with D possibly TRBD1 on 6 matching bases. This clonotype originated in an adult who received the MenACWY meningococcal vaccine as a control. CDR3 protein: CASSLGNRVSNSPLHF. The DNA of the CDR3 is TGTGCCAGCAGTCTGGGGAACAGGGTTAGCAATTCACCCCTCCACTTT.